This T cell receptor beta chain was documented in a study of T cell changes during pregnancy in multiple sclerosis (dated by TCRdb to about 2019). In the study overall: Changes in the T cell repertoire over the course of pregnancy were examined in this study in women with multiple sclerosis.

The library came from the immunoSEQ multiplex PCR assay. TCRdb took this table from immuneACCESS and kept in-frame rearrangements with V and J called. Such tables lack part of the clones; where checked against another copy, unresolved V genes explain under half of the gap, and the rest is unexplained. The sample table holds under 65,000 clones, of which approximately 94% were seen once. The ten most abundant clones make up just over 2.5% of the sample. The CDR1 and CDR2 encoded by the germline V gene (reference sequence) are LNHDA and SQIVND. V loses 6 bases of germline sequence and J loses 1 base, and the interval between the two ends is 6 bases. From the cysteine through the phenylalanine, the CDR3 covers 12 amino acids. This entry keeps only the CDR3 DNA: 36 bases, framed from base 1. Only a few counts were recorded for this clone. Its specific antigen is unknown. Base qualities were left out, and no much larger clone turns up one base away.

The specimen comprised CD8+ T cells from peripheral blood mononuclear cells, sampled after pregnancy. This sequence was found in a female donor with multiple sclerosis, enrolled in a pregnancy study. The chain employs TRBV19 and TRBJ1-1, with the identity of the D gene unclear. The CDR3 sequence is CASRNGNTEAFF. The base sequence is TGTGCCAGTAGGAACGGGAACACTGAAGCTTTCTTT.